A single sample gave rise to the 11 T cell receptor beta chains below, sequenced in a study of glioma-infiltrating T cells after dendritic cell vaccination. Sequencing used immunoSEQ multiplex PCR; TCRdb keeps in-frame clones, though not all of them. Of tens of thousands of clones listed, under 85% were seen once; the top ten hold roughly 6.8%. The sample's time point: after dendritic cell vaccination, including at tumor progression/relapse. The input for sequencing was blood, taken after dendritic cell vaccination. These receptors originate from a human donor with glioblastoma.

The chain combines TRBV25-1 with TRBJ1-3; D is possibly TRBD1 (5 bases). With 2 bases removed from V and 0 bases from J, the gap between germline ends came to 8 bases. Germline assignment: CDR1 MGHDK and CDR2 SYGVNS. This CDR3 is built from 15 residues. Here the CDR3 reads CASSEGAFSGNTIYF. The CDR3 nucleotides are TGTGCCAGCAGTGAAGGGGCCTTCTCTGGAAACACCATATATTTT.

This clone came up a few times. V is TRBV9 and J is TRBJ1-2; D is unclear. This CDR3 comprises 14 residues. Trimming took off 0 bases at V and 7 bases at J, with 13 bases between the two ends. Germline V lookup: CDR1 SGDLS, CDR2 YYNGEE. The CDR3 nucleotides read TGTGCCAGCAGCGTAGCTTCCGATGTCGGTGGCTACACCTTC. Encoded protein: CASSVASDVGGYTF.

The chain carries TRBV29-1 and TRBJ2-5; 8 positions agree with TRBD1. Germline CDR1 and CDR2: SQVTM and ANQGSEA. Trimming took 4 bases from V and 5 from J; bases not matched to a gene: 6. This CDR3 is built from 13 residues. In DNA form, the CDR3 reads TGCAGCGTTGCGGCAGGGGGCATGGAGACCCAGTACTTC. Its translation: CSVAAGGMETQYF.

CDR3 sequence (DNA): TGCGCCAGCGCCAGTCATGGGGCCGGTTCGACTGAAGCTTTCTTT. Translated, it gives CASASHGAGSTEAFF. V usage is TRBV5-1 and J usage is TRBJ1-1, with D perhaps TRBD1 (5 bases). Germline CDR1 SGHRS, CDR2 YFSETQ. Trimming stripped 7 bases from V and 5 bases from J, with 21 bases between. This CDR3 region has 15 residues.

The chain carries TRBV19 and TRBJ2-7, with 8 bases that match TRBD2. Looked up from germline, CDR1 is LNHDA and CDR2 is SQIVND (reference sequence). The CDR3 is made up of 13 amino acids. The trim removed 5 bases at V and 7 bases at J, leaving 7 bases unmatched. The chain's CDR3 is CASSFGLAWEQYF. The DNA for the CDR3 is TGTGCCAGTAGTTTCGGACTAGCATGGGAGCAGTACTTC.

V usage is TRBV7-3 and J usage is TRBJ2-1; D is undetermined. The CDR3 covers 13 residues. Germline V CDR1 and CDR2: SGHTA, FQGTGA. Trimming took 2 bases from V and 7 from J, leaving 9 bases between them. The CDR3 region is CASSLGSGNEQFF. The CDR3 DNA sequence: TGTGCCAGCAGCTTAGGATCAGGTAATGAGCAGTTCTTC.

This clone was seen once. V and J are TRBV7-9 and TRBJ1-4, with TRBD1 matching over 9 bases. The junction had 6 bases not matched to a gene; V was cut back by 0 bases and J by 7 bases. The CDR3 runs 16 residues. Germline-derived CDR1 and CDR2 are SEHNR and FQNEAQ (reference sequence). The CDR3 nucleotides read TGTGCCAGCAGCTTAGCGTGGGACAGGGAGAGTGAAAAACTGTTTTTT. Protein sequence: CASSLAWDRESEKLFF.

The rearrangement uses TRBV9 and TRBJ1-6; D gene uncertain. Per the germline V gene, CDR1 is SGDLS and CDR2 is YYNGEE. The V end was cut by 0 bases, the J end by 7 bases, with 5 bases between. The CDR3 is 13 residues long. The DNA of the CDR3 is TGTGCCAGCAGCGTAGCACAGAATTCACCCCTCCACTTT. Amino acids: CASSVAQNSPLHF. Full variable domain (remainder filled in from reference TRBV9 and TRBJ1-6): DSGVTQTPKHLITATGQRVTLRCSPRSGDLSVYWYQQSLDQGLQFLIQYYNGEERAKGNILERFSAQQFPDLHSELNLSSLELGDSALYFCASSVAQNSPLHFGNGTRLTVT.

The J gene is TRBJ2-2, the V gene TRBV11-3; D ambiguous. Germline V gene sequence: CDR1 SGHNT, CDR2 YENEEA. The CDR3 totals 14 residues. Trimming took 1 base from V and 9 from J, leaving 12 bases between them. CDR3 loop: CASSLGGYGRELFF. Here the CDR3 DNA reads TGTGCCAGCAGCTTAGGAGGTTATGGCAGGGAGCTGTTTTTT.

A note on this clone: The sample has other DNA sequences that encode this CDR3 too. The chain carries TRBV5-1 and TRBJ2-7; TRBD2 aligns across 7 bases. Germline CDR1 and CDR2: SGHRS and YFSETQ. This CDR3 is 15 amino acids long. J gave up 0 bases and V 0 bases, and 3 bases lay outside the gene matches. The CDR3 nucleotides are TGCGCCAGCAGCTTGGGCGGGGGAAGCTCCTACGAGCAGTACTTC. Translating it yields CASSLGGGSSYEQYF. Full variable domain (rest looked up from reference TRBV5-1 and TRBJ2-7): KAGVTQTPRYLIKTRGQQVTLSCSPISGHRSVSWYQQTPGQGLQFLFEYFSETQRNKGNFPGRFSGRQFSNSRSEMNVSTLELGDSALYLCASSLGGGSSYEQYFGPGTRLTVT.

The chain is built from TRBV6-5 and TRBJ2-7; TRBD2 matches at 8 bases. The germline gives CDR1 MNHEY, CDR2 SVGAGI. The length of the CDR3 is 13 residues. Trimming at V came to 5 bases and at J to 6 bases, leaving 6 bases not matched to a gene. For the CDR3, the DNA is TGTGCCAGCAGTCAAATACGGGGGGGCGAGCAGTACTTC. Protein product: CASSQIRGGEQYF.